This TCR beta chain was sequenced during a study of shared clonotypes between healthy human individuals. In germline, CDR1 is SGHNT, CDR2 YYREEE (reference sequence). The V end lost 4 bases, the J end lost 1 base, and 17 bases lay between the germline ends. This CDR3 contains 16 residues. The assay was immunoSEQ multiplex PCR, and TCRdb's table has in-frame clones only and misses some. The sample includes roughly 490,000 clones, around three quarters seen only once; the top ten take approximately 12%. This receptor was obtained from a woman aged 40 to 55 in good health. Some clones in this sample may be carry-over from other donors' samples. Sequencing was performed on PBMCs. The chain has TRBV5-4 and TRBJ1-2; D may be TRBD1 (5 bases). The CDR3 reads CASSLEAQGINYGYTF. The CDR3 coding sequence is TGTGCCAGCAGCCTGGAAGCGCAGGGAATTAACTATGGCTACACCTTC. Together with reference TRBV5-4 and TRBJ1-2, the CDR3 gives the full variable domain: ETGVTQSPTHLIKTRGQQVTLRCSSQSGHNTVSWYQQALGQGPQFIFQYYREEENGRGNFPPRFSGLQFPNYSSELNVNALELDDSALYLCASSLEAQGINYGYTFGSGTRLTVV.